This T cell receptor (beta chain) was captured by sequencing in a study of beta chain features in type 1 diabetes listed by TCRdb under 2018. Some background on the complete study: Patients and healthy donors did not differ in mean age, gender distribution, total cell number or subset yield. Across all samples, 107,917,701 sorted cells were examined, and cell number per subset correlated strongly with RNA yield. The study compared the TCRB repertoires of sorted circulating CD4+ T cell subsets in recently diagnosed type 1 diabetes patients with those in matched healthy donors. Whereas all 30 or so donors provided naive and central memory subsets, regulatory and stem cell-like memory subsets were isolated from just 8 patients and roughly 8 healthy donors. Summary of the overall study and its limitations: Because cDNA rather than genomic DNA was sequenced, highly expressing activated cells could have been over-represented, although no difference in activation and CD3 levels was found between groups. The naive, central memory and regulatory TCRB repertoires appeared to resemble one another more closely among patients than among healthy donors. Patients with type 1 diabetes made fewer insertions and deleted more nucleotides at VDJ recombination sites, implying thymic rearrangement abnormalities. HLA sub-analyses involved small numbers of individuals, so any influence of HLA type on TCRB rearrangement remained unresolved. Shorter templates might have been favored by PCR, but patient and control samples were amplified and corrected together, so both groups would have been affected equally by any skew. A moderate but significant shortening of TCRB CDR3 length was observed in type 1 diabetes patients in all four CD4+ subsets.

The entire amount of isolated RNA was reverse transcribed using the High Capacity cDNA Reverse Transcription Kit, so the sequenced TCRB transcripts were expressed ones. For stem cell-like memory T cell samples, survey-depth immunoSEQ sequencing was used, averaging about 940,000 total reads per sample. After sorted cells were lysed in RLT buffer, RNA was extracted with DNase-treated RNeasy Micro or Mini kits, with the choice depending on cell number. Each cell subset was processed separately to prevent cross-contamination, with patient and healthy donor samples processed together. The immunoSEQ multiplex PCR was used to amplify TCRB sequences from cDNA, yielding 87-bp fragments that span the CDR3 region. Sequencing of the amplicons was done on the Illumina HiSeq platform. On the study's bioinformatics: Synthetic template baselines were used to correct PCR bias computationally, reads within Hamming distance 2 were collapsed, and singletons that could not be merged were discarded. Reads were aligned to IMGT to assign V, D and J genes, CDR3 length, and insertions or deletions at six rearrangement sites. Within each subset, clonotype counts were normalized to sorted cell number, and only after that were true diversity and Gini coefficients computed with the tcR R package. Repertoire sharing was quantified using the overlap coefficient calculated on TCRB nucleotide sequences. Imported from immuneACCESS, the table was reduced by TCRdb to in-frame sequences with V and J called. These copies leave out some clones; in studies compared against another copy, an unresolved V gene accounts for under half, and the cause of the remainder is not known. The V and J calls and clone size were taken over from that table, and D and trimming were inferred from the DNA. A total of under 25,000 clones appear in this sample, about 50% of them only once. The biggest ten clones account for 0.37% of the sample.

V is pared back by 3 bases and J by 0 bases, with 13 bases lying between the germline termini. The germline V gene sets CDR1 to KGHSH and CDR2 to LQKENI. From the cysteine through the phenylalanine, the CDR3 covers 16 amino acids. Only CDR3 DNA is held: 48 bases, read in frame from base 1. Each donor gave one peripheral blood draw, averaging roughly 100 mL, which was collected into heparinised tubes. Naive, central memory, regulatory and stem cell-like memory CD4+ T cells were sorted on a BD FACSAria II using a panel including CD45RO, CCR7, CD25, CD127, CD95 and CD27. Every sorted population had a purity above 95%. PBMCs were isolated immediately by Lymphoprep density gradient centrifugation and stained directly without culture. So that batch effects would be minimized, each experiment stained and sorted samples in pairs, pairing one healthy donor with one patient. This clone was recorded once. The specificity of this receptor is unknown. No much larger clone exists at a distance of one base, and base qualities are not known.

The clonotype comes from a man between 18 and 29 years old with type 1 diabetes. The chain employs TRBV18 and TRBJ2-3; TRBD2 could be the D gene, as 7 bases match. The sequencing input was stem cell memory CD4+ T cells from blood. The sample's cell subset or site label, in plain terms: stem cell-like memory CD4+ T cells. The encoded CDR3 is CASSPAGGRSTDTQYF. The DNA reads as follows: TGTGCCAGCTCACCTGCCGGGGGGCGAAGCACAGATACGCAGTATTTT.